A selection of T cell receptor beta chains follows, all from one sample in a study of T cells in localized non-small cell lung cancer. Here immunoSEQ multiplex PCR was the method, and the copy in TCRdb shows in-frame clones only, minus some. The sample includes some 90,000 clones, 87% seen only once; the top ten take roughly 15%. The material was peripheral blood, obtained before any cancer treatment. These receptors were collected from a man aged 35 to 70 with stage I squamous cell lung carcinoma. Each CDR3 is given with its conserved first and last residue. The order of the fields is CDR3 length, J gene, clone size, D gene, V gene, CDR3 protein, CDR3 DNA. D genes are given only for firm matches. Clone size appears in some rows only: once, few, many, or a class for an expanded clone.

14 TRBJ1-1 - TRBD1 TRBV13 CASSFQQGNAEAFF TGTGCCAGCAGCTTTCAACAGGGGAACGCTGAAGCTTTCTTT
14 TRBJ1-5 - - TRBV6-5 CASAVWGGNQPQHF TGTGCCAGCGCTGTGTGGGGAGGAAATCAGCCCCAGCATTTT
15 TRBJ1-3 - - TRBV7-2 CASSLGRVPGNTIYF TGTGCCAGCAGCTTAGGCAGGGTTCCTGGAAACACCATATATTTT
15 TRBJ1-5 once - TRBV9 CASSEGPRWGQPQHF TGTGCCAGCAGCGAAGGCCCTCGTTGGGGTCAGCCCCAGCATTTT
13 TRBJ1-1 - - TRBV7-9 CASTQGLYTEAFF TGTGCCAGCACCCAAGGGCTTTACACTGAAGCTTTCTTT
14 TRBJ1-5 - - TRBV2 CASTSQGGNQPQHF TGTGCCAGCACTTCGCAGGGTGGCAATCAGCCCCAGCATTTT
15 TRBJ1-5 - - TRBV7-2 CASSLVGGRTQPQHF TGTGCCAGCAGCTTAGTAGGAGGTCGGACTCAGCCCCAGCATTTT
14 TRBJ1-1 - - TRBV7-9 CASSPGRPNTEAFF TGTGCCAGCAGCCCTGGGAGGCCGAACACTGAAGCTTTCTTT
15 TRBJ2-3 once TRBD2 TRBV5-1 CASSLAGARTDTQYF TGCGCCAGCAGCTTAGCGGGGGCCAGAACAGATACGCAGTATTTT
15 TRBJ1-2 few - TRBV27 CASSPRGSYSYGYTF TGTGCCAGCAGTCCCAGAGGGAGTTATAGCTATGGCTACACCTTC
14 TRBJ1-2 - - TRBV6-5 CASSYSSQGHGYTF TGTGCCAGCAGTTACTCGAGTCAGGGACATGGCTACACCTTC
15 TRBJ1-1 - - TRBV7-3 CASSRGGNMNTEAFF TGTGCCAGCAGCCGAGGGGGGAACATGAACACTGAAGCTTTCTTT
15 TRBJ2-5 - TRBD2 TRBV6-5 CASSPTSGGFETQYF TGTGCCAGCAGTCCGACTAGCGGGGGGTTTGAGACCCAGTACTTC
14 TRBJ2-7 - - TRBV6-5 CASTRDRSFNEQYF TGTGCCAGCACCCGGGACCGTTCTTTTAACGAGCAGTACTTC
15 TRBJ1-2 - - TRBV6-1 CASSEAPGVNYGYTF TGTGCCAGCAGTGAAGCCCCAGGGGTTAACTATGGCTACACCTTC
18 TRBJ2-6 - - TRBV9 CASSVGWQGASGANVLTF TGTGCCAGCAGCGTAGGCTGGCAGGGAGCCTCTGGGGCCAACGTCCTGACTTTC
15 TRBJ2-5 once TRBD1 TRBV28 CASSPKGQGIETQYF TGTGCCAGCAGTCCCAAGGGACAGGGGATAGAGACCCAGTACTTC
14 TRBJ1-4 once - TRBV28 CASSLGGWGEKLFF TGTGCCAGCAGTTTAGGTGGGTGGGGCGAAAAACTGTTTTTT
14 TRBJ1-5 - - TRBV5-8 CASSLGEAGQPQHF TGTGCCAGCAGCTTGGGGGAAGCGGGTCAGCCCCAGCATTTT
12 TRBJ1-3 few - TRBV28 CATATGGNTIYF TGTGCCACCGCGACGGGGGGAAACACCATATATTTT
14 TRBJ1-5 - - TRBV5-4 CASSLDGGNQPQHF TGTGCCAGCAGCTTGGATGGGGGGAATCAGCCCCAGCATTTT
16 TRBJ2-5 - TRBD2 TRBV6-6 CASSPSGLAVQETQYF TGTGCCAGCAGTCCCTCGGGACTAGCGGTTCAAGAGACCCAGTACTTC
16 TRBJ2-7 - TRBD1 TRBV11-3 CASPPCPGTGVYEQYF TGTGCCAGCCCACCATGTCCCGGGACAGGGGTCTACGAGCAGTACTTC
17 TRBJ1-1 - TRBD1 TRBV5-1 CASSLVGQGAGHTEAFF TGCGCCAGCAGCTTGGTCGGACAGGGGGCAGGGCACACTGAAGCTTTCTTT
14 TRBJ2-3 - - TRBV6-5 CASRLEGLLDTQYF TGTGCCAGCCGCCTTGAGGGGCTTCTGGATACGCAGTATTTT
14 TRBJ2-1 - TRBD1 TRBV2 CASNGQGAHNEQFF TGTGCCAGCAACGGGCAGGGGGCCCACAATGAGCAGTTCTTC
20 TRBJ2-3 - TRBD1 TRBV4-2 CASSQVRARQDRPYTDTQYF TGTGCCAGCAGCCAAGTTAGGGCTCGTCAGGACAGGCCATACACAGATACGCAGTATTTT
18 TRBJ1-1 - TRBD1 TRBV28 CASSLMLGTGGENTEAFF TGTGCCAGCAGTTTAATGCTCGGGACAGGGGGAGAGAACACTGAAGCTTTCTTT
15 TRBJ2-1 - - TRBV4-2 CASSLVRRGYNEQFF TGTGCCAGCAGCTTGGTGAGGCGAGGCTACAATGAGCAGTTCTTC
16 TRBJ1-5 - TRBD1 TRBV10-1 CASSDHWDRGGQPQHF TGCGCCAGCAGTGACCATTGGGACAGGGGAGGTCAGCCCCAGCATTTT
14 TRBJ2-3 - TRBD1 TRBV7-9 CASSLTQGADTQYF TGTGCCAGCAGCTTAACCCAGGGGGCAGATACGCAGTATTTT
14 TRBJ1-2 - TRBD1 TRBV28 CASSSTGGVYGYTF TGTGCCAGCAGTTCTACAGGGGGAGTATATGGCTACACCTTC
14 TRBJ1-4 - - TRBV6-6 CASSYGATNEKLFF TGTGCCAGCAGTTACGGGGCAACTAATGAAAAACTGTTTTTT
12 TRBJ1-2 - - TRBV6-1 CASSGGWYGYTF TGTGCCAGCAGTGGGGGATGGTATGGCTACACCTTC
15 TRBJ2-7 - TRBD1 TRBV5-6 CASSLDRGSSNEQYF TGTGCCAGCAGCTTGGACAGGGGAAGTAGCAACGAGCAGTACTTC
17 TRBJ1-1 - TRBD1 TRBV7-6 CASSQRQGRGRDTEAFF TGTGCCAGCAGCCAAAGACAGGGAAGAGGTCGAGACACTGAAGCTTTCTTT
13 TRBJ1-1 - - TRBV2 CASTMQSNTEAFF TGTGCCAGCACAATGCAGTCTAACACTGAAGCTTTCTTT
14 TRBJ1-4 - - TRBV5-1 CASSLEGSNEKLFF TGCGCCAGCAGCTTGGAGGGTAGTAATGAAAAACTGTTTTTT
16 TRBJ1-4 - - TRBV6-1 CASSDGPETTNEKLFF TGTGCCAGCAGTGATGGGCCGGAGACCACTAATGAAAAACTGTTTTTT
13 TRBJ1-2 few - TRBV11-2 CASTMPRQGGYTF TGTGCCAGCACTATGCCCCGCCAGGGTGGCTACACCTTC
13 TRBJ2-3 - TRBD1 TRBV29-1 CSVEKDRADTQYF TGCAGCGTTGAAAAGGACAGGGCAGATACGCAGTATTTT
19 TRBJ2-1 - TRBD1 TRBV5-1 CASSLSARGPQSSYNEQFF TGCGCCAGCAGCTTGTCGGCCAGGGGGCCGCAGAGCTCCTACAATGAGCAGTTCTTC
18 TRBJ2-3 - - TRBV5-6 CASSLGVWGRSHGDTQYF TGTGCCAGCAGCTTGGGAGTTTGGGGAAGGAGTCACGGGGATACGCAGTATTTT
14 TRBJ2-7 - - TRBV30 CASSRAGTSYEQYF TGTGCCTCATCTCGGGCAGGGACGTCCTACGAGCAGTACTTC
16 TRBJ1-3 once TRBD1 TRBV5-1 CASSLGQERAGNTIYF TGCGCCAGCAGCTTAGGACAGGAACGGGCTGGAAACACCATATATTTT
14 TRBJ2-7 few TRBD1 TRBV5-1 CASSLETGVGEQYF TGCGCCAGCAGCTTGGAAACAGGGGTCGGCGAGCAGTACTTC
18 TRBJ2-6 - - TRBV4-1 CASSQARGGSSGANVLTF TGCGCCAGCAGCCAAGCCCGAGGGGGTAGCTCTGGGGCCAACGTCCTGACTTTC
17 TRBJ2-1 - - TRBV4-1 CASSPDPEGFSYNEQFF TGCGCCAGCAGCCCCGACCCTGAGGGATTCTCCTACAATGAGCAGTTCTTC
15 TRBJ2-5 - - TRBV7-8 CASSLHGQPRETQYF TGTGCCAGCAGCTTACACGGACAGCCTCGGGAGACCCAGTACTTC
14 TRBJ2-3 - - TRBV27 CASSLSGTVGTQYF TGTGCCAGCAGTTTATCCGGGACTGTCGGTACGCAGTATTTT
11 TRBJ2-2 - - TRBV7-6 CASSIRGELFF TGTGCCAGCAGCATCAGGGGGGAGCTGTTTTTT
14 TRBJ1-5 - - TRBV4-1 CASSPGLGNQPQHF TGCGCCAGCAGCCCGGGACTAGGCAATCAGCCCCAGCATTTT
14 TRBJ2-2 - TRBD1 TRBV5-1 CASSQGQGAGELFF TGCGCCAGCAGCCAAGGACAGGGGGCCGGGGAGCTGTTTTTT
14 TRBJ2-3 once - TRBV7-9 CASSSGTPGDTQYF TGTGCCAGCAGCTCAGGGACCCCAGGGGATACGCAGTATTTT
14 TRBJ2-7 - - TRBV6-6 CASSPPGTRYEQYF TGTGCCAGCAGCCCCCCAGGGACAAGATACGAGCAGTACTTC
13 TRBJ2-7 - - TRBV2 CASMDSSSYEQYF TGTGCCAGCATGGACTCGAGCTCCTACGAGCAGTACTTC
15 TRBJ1-5 - - TRBV18 CASSPQYGDNQPQHF TGTGCCAGCTCACCACAGTACGGAGACAATCAGCCCCAGCATTTT
11 TRBJ1-2 - - TRBV20-1 CSARDYGFYTF TGCAGTGCTAGAGATTATGGTTTCTACACCTTC
18 TRBJ1-1 - - TRBV27 CASSLAGEAGTLNTEAFF TGTGCCAGCAGTTTAGCGGGCGAGGCGGGGACCTTGAACACTGAAGCTTTCTTT